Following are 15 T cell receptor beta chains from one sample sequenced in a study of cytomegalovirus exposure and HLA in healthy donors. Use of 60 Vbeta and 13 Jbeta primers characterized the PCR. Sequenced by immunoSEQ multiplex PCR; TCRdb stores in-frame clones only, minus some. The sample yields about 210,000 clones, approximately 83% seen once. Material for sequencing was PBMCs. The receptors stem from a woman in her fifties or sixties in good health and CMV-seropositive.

The CDR3 reads CASSEGQGTNYGYTF. The CDR3 coding sequence is TGTGCCAGCAGTGAAGGGCAGGGAACTAACTATGGCTACACCTTC. The chain is built from TRBV6-1 and TRBJ1-2; D perhaps matches TRBD1 (5 bases). The CDR3 covers 15 residues. Trimming shortened V by 1 base and J by 0 bases, and 9 bases separated the two germline ends. Germline-derived CDR1 and CDR2 are MNHNS and SASEGT.

This CDR3 is CASSQVPQDEQFF. The DNA for the CDR3 is TGCGCCAGCAGCCAAGTCCCCCAGGATGAGCAGTTCTTC. The chain couples TRBV4-3 to TRBJ2-1; no clear D gene. The germline V gene encodes CDR1 LGHNA and CDR2 YSLEER. This CDR3 comprises 13 residues. V was trimmed by 1 base and J by 8 bases, leaving 9 bases between them.

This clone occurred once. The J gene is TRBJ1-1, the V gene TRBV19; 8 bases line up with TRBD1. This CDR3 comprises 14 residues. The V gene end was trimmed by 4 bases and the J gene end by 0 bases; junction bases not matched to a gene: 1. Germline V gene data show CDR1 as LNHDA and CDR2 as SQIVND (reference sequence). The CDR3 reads CASSRTGMNTEAFF. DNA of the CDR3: TGTGCCAGTAGTAGGACAGGGATGAACACTGAAGCTTTCTTT.

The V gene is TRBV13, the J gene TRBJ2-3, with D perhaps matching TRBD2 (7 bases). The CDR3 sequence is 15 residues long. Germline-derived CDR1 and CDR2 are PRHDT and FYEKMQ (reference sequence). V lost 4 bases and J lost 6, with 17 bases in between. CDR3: CASSWARGAPDTQYF. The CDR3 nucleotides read TGTGCCAGCAGCTGGGCTCGGGGGGCCCCGGATACGCAGTATTTT.

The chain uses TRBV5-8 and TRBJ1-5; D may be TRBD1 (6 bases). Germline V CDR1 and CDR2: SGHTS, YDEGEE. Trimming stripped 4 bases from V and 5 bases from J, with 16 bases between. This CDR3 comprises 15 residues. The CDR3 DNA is TGTGCCAGCAGCCCGGCGAGGGGGTATGATCAGCCCCAGCATTTT. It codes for CASSPARGYDQPQHF.

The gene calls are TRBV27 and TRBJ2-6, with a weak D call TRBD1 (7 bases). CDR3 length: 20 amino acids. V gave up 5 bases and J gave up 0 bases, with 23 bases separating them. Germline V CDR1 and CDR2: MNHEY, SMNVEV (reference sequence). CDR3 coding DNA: TGTGCCAGCAGTAGGGGGCGAGGCGGGGTGACTAGCTCTGGGGCCAACGTCCTGACTTTC. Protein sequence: CASSRGRGGVTSSGANVLTF.

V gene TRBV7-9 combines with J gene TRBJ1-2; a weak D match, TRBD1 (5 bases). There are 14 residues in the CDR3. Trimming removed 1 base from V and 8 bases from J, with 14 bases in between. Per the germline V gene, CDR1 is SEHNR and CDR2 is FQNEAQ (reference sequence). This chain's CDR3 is CASSLGLSGVGYTF. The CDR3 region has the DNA TGTGCCAGCAGCTTAGGGTTATCGGGGGTCGGCTACACCTTC.

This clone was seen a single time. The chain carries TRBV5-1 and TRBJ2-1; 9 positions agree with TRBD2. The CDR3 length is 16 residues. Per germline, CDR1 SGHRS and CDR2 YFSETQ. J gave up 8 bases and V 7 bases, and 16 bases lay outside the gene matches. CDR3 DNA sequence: TGCGCCAGCGCGAACTTCCGGGGCGGGGGGGCGGATGAGCAGTTCTTC. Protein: CASANFRGGGADEQFF.

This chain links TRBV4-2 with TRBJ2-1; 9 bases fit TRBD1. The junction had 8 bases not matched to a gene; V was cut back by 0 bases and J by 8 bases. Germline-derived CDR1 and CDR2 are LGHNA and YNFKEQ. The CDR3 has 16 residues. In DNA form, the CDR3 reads TGTGCCAGCAGCCAAGAGGGGGGACAGGGTACCGATGAGCAGTTCTTC. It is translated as CASSQEGGQGTDEQFF.

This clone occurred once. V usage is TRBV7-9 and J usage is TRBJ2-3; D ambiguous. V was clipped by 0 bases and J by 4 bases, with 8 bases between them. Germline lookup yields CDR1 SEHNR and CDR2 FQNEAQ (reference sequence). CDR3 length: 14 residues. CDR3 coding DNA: TGTGCCAGCAGCTTAGCGGCTAGATCAGATACGCAGTATTTT. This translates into CASSLAARSDTQYF. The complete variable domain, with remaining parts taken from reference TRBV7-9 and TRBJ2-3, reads DTGVSQNPRHKITKRGQNVTFRCDPISEHNRLYWYRQTLGQGPEFLTYFQNEAQLEKSRLLSDRFSAERPKGSFSTLEIQRTEQGDSAMYLCASSLAARSDTQYFGPGTRLTVL.

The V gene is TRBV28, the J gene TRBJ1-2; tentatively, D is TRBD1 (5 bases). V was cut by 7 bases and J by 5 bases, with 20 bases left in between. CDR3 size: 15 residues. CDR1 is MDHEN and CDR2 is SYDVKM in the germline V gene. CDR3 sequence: CASTDPGGYVYGYTF. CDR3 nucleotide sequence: TGTGCCAGCACAGACCCTGGGGGGTATGTGTATGGCTACACCTTC.

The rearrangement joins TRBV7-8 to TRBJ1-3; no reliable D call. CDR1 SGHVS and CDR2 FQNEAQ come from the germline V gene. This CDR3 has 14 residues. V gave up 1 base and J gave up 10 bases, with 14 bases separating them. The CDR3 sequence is CASSLGSEGATIYF. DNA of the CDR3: TGTGCCAGCAGCTTAGGGTCGGAGGGAGCAACCATATATTTT.

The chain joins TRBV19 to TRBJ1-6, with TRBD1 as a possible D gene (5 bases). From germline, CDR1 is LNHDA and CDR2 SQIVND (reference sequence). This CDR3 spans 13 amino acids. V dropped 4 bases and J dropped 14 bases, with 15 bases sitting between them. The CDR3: CASSTRQKDTLHF. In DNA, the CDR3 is TGTGCCAGTAGTACCCGACAGAAAGACACCCTCCACTTT.

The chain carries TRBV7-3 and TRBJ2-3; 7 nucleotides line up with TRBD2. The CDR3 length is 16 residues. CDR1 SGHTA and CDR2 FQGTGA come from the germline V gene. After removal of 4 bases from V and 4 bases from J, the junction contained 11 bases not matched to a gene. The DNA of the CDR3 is TGTGCCAGCAGCTCACTGGGGCGGGGGATAGCAGATACGCAGTATTTT. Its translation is CASSSLGRGIADTQYF.

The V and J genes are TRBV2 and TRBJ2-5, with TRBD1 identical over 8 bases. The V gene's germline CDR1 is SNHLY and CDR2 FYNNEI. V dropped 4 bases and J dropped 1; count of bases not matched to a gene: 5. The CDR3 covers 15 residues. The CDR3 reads CASSVVRGRQETQYF. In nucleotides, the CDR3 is TGTGCCAGCAGTGTGGTCAGGGGGCGCCAAGAGACCCAGTACTTC.